The 22 T cell receptor beta chains reported below all come from one sample, sequenced in a study of blood T cell repertoires in COVID-19. Here immunoSEQ multiplex PCR was the method, and the copy in TCRdb shows in-frame clones only, minus some. The top ten hold approximately 8% of the sample, which has over 200,000 clones, just under 85% seen once. The sample was peripheral blood. Every receptor here comes from a woman aged 45-65 years with active or convalescent COVID-19.

The gene calls are TRBV11-2 and TRBJ2-1; 10 nucleotides line up with TRBD2. V lost 1 base to trimming and J lost 10 bases; unmatched junction nucleotides: 10. CDR3 size: 16 residues. Germline CDR1 and CDR2: SGHAT and FQNNGV. In DNA, the CDR3 is TGTGCCAGCAGCTTAGTCCGGACTAGCGGCCTGGGGGAGCAGTTCTTC. It encodes CASSLVRTSGLGEQFF.

This chain uses TRBV29-1 with TRBJ1-2; D uncertain. Trimming pared 3 bases from V and 1 base from J, leaving 18 bases between. Germline V CDR1 and CDR2: SQVTM, ANQGSEA. The CDR3 extends over 16 amino acids. The chain's CDR3 is CSVDSSRQDNNYGYTF. The CDR3 nucleotides read TGCAGCGTTGATTCGTCTCGGCAGGATAATAACTATGGCTACACCTTC.

The rearrangement links TRBV5-5 to TRBJ2-3, with 9 positions matching TRBD1. J was trimmed by 2 bases and V by 3 bases; bases with no gene match: 4. Germline V gene lookup returns CDR1 SGHKS and CDR2 YYEKEE (reference sequence). This CDR3 region has 15 residues. The CDR3 DNA follows: TGTGCCAGCAGCTCGAACAGGGGGCCCACAGATACGCAGTATTTT. Translated, it gives CASSSNRGPTDTQYF. The full variable domain, rest sourced from reference TRBV5-5 and TRBJ2-3, is DAGVTQSPTHLIKTRGQQVTLRCSPISGHKSVSWYQQVLGQGPQFIFQYYEKEERGRGNFPDRFSARQFPNYSSELNVNALLLGDSALYLCASSSNRGPTDTQYFGPGTRLTVL.

This clone was seen only a few times. The J gene is TRBJ1-1, the V gene TRBV3-1 (or the pseudogene TRBV3-2); 7 nucleotides line up with TRBD1. The CDR3 runs 12 residues. CDR1 is LGHDT, CDR2 YNNKEL, per germline (reference sequence). V lost 3 bases to trimming and J lost 11 bases; unmatched junction nucleotides: 6. The CDR3 loop is CASSHADRAAFF. The CDR3, as DNA: TGTGCCAGCAGCCACGCAGACAGGGCGGCTTTCTTT.

This chain uses TRBV9 with TRBJ2-5; TRBD2 matches 12 bases. Germline V lookup: CDR1 SGDLS, CDR2 YYNGEE. Trimming took 4 bases from V and 2 from J; bases not matched to a gene: 6. This CDR3 is built from 16 residues. The CDR3 sequence is CASSTWTSGAQETQYF. The DNA of the CDR3 is TGTGCCAGCAGCACGTGGACTAGCGGGGCGCAAGAGACCCAGTACTTC.

The chain carries TRBV24-1 and TRBJ2-3; D might be TRBD2 (5 bases). The CDR3 spans 14 residues. V was trimmed by 8 bases and J by 0 bases, leaving 11 bases between them. Germline loops: CDR1 KGHDR, CDR2 SFDVKD. The CDR3 sequence: CATMGGPSTDTQYF. The DNA of the CDR3 is TGTGCCACCATGGGCGGGCCTAGCACAGATACGCAGTATTTT.

The rearrangement joins TRBV7-2 to TRBJ1-6; 10 bases match TRBD1. The CDR3 length is 15 residues. Germline CDR1 and CDR2: SGHTA and FQGNSA. V dropped 3 bases and J dropped 6; count of bases not matched to a gene: 2. CDR3 protein: CASSFGQGGNSPLHF. CDR3 bases: TGTGCCAGCAGCTTCGGACAGGGGGGTAATTCACCCCTCCACTTT. Supplemented by reference TRBV7-2 and TRBJ1-6, the full variable domain reads GAGVSQSPSNKVTEKGKDVELRCDPISGHTALYWYRQSLGQGLEFLIYFQGNSAPDKSGLPSDRFSAERTGGSVSTLTIQRTQQEDSAVYLCASSFGQGGNSPLHFGNGTRLTVT.

The rearrangement links TRBV5-1 to TRBJ2-5; 10 bases line up with TRBD1. In germline, CDR1 is SGHRS, CDR2 YFSETQ. This CDR3 is built from 16 residues. V lost 0 bases, J lost 5 bases, and 7 bases stayed unmatched. The CDR3 loop is CASSLATRQGAETQYF. CDR3 sequence (DNA): TGCGCCAGCAGCTTGGCCACTCGACAGGGGGCTGAGACCCAGTACTTC.

The J gene is TRBJ2-2, the V gene TRBV5-1; 7 positions match TRBD2. Germline V CDR1 and CDR2: SGHRS, YFSETQ. This CDR3 has 15 residues. Unmatched junction bases numbered 6, after V lost 3 bases and J lost 4 bases. The CDR3 sequence is CASSSEPSGTGELFF. The CDR3 DNA reads TGCGCCAGCAGCTCCGAGCCTAGCGGCACCGGGGAGCTGTTTTTT.

The V gene is TRBV28, the J gene TRBJ1-6; no clear D. CDR1 MDHEN and CDR2 SYDVKM come from the germline V gene. V was clipped by 7 bases and J by 16 bases, with 20 bases between them. The CDR3 totals 13 residues. CDR3 DNA sequence: TGTGCCAGCACCTCCCCAGGCCCCTCACATCTCCACTTT. Its translation is CASTSPGPSHLHF.

The chain employs TRBV19 and TRBJ2-5, with D possibly being TRBD1 (5 bases). Trimming stripped 5 bases from V and 0 bases from J, with 10 bases between. This CDR3 region has 14 residues. Germline-derived CDR1 and CDR2 are LNHDA and SQIVND (reference sequence). CDR3: CASSPPGYQETQYF. Here the CDR3 DNA reads TGTGCCAGTAGTCCGCCAGGGTACCAAGAGACCCAGTACTTC.

This chain joins TRBV2 and TRBJ1-5; 7 bases fit TRBD1. Germline V gene lookup returns CDR1 SNHLY and CDR2 FYNNEI. There are 15 residues in the CDR3. Losses at the gene ends were 5 bases for V and 1 base for J; bases not matched to a gene: 5. The CDR3 loop reads CASSKGGQSNQPQHF. The CDR3 nucleotides read TGTGCCAGCAGTAAAGGGGGACAGAGCAATCAGCCCCAGCATTTT. The variable domain in full, with the rest retrieved from reference TRBV2 and TRBJ1-5, is EPEVTQTPSHQVTQMGQEVILRCVPISNHLYFYWYRQILGQKVEFLVSFYNNEISEKSEIFDDQFSVERPDGSNFTLKIRSTKLEDSAMYFCASSKGGQSNQPQHFGDGTRLSIL.

The CDR3 nucleotides are TGTGCCAGCAGGTCTACAGGGGGCGCGTCGTACACCGGGGAGCTGTTTTTT. It codes for CASRSTGGASYTGELFF. J is TRBJ2-2 and V is TRBV11-2; 9 bases map to TRBD1. There are 17 residues in the CDR3. Germline trimming cut 6 bases from V and 3 bases from J; bases unmatched to any gene: 11. The germline CDR1 and CDR2 sequences are SGHAT and FQNNGV. The full variable domain, completed using reference TRBV11-2 and TRBJ2-2, is EAGVAQSPRYKIIEKRQSVAFWCNPISGHATLYWYQQILGQGPKLLIQFQNNGVVDDSQLPKDRFSAERLKGVDSTLKIQPAKLEDSAVYLCASRSTGGASYTGELFFGEGSRLTVL.

The CDR3 coding sequence is TGTGCCAGCAGTCCCCGCGGGGTGTACACAGATACGCAGTATTTT. This translates into CASSPRGVYTDTQYF. The rearrangement joins TRBV28 to TRBJ2-3; weak D call: TRBD2 (6 bases). Germline lookup yields CDR1 MDHEN and CDR2 SYDVKM. V dropped 5 bases and J dropped 2 bases, with 14 bases sitting between them. CDR3 length: 15 residues.

The rearrangement joins TRBV29-1 to TRBJ1-3; 10 bases are shared with TRBD1. The V segment lost 7 bases and the J segment 2 bases; nucleotides outside the gene matches: 2. This CDR3 region has 13 residues. The germline CDR1 and CDR2 sequences are SQVTM and ANQGSEA. The CDR3 here is CSAGQGAGNTIYF. The CDR3 nucleotides are TGCAGCGCCGGACAGGGGGCTGGAAACACCATATATTTT.

This clone was seen a few times. The genes are TRBV5-1 and TRBJ1-5, with 8 bases aligning to TRBD1. The CDR3 loop spans 15 amino acids. The trim removed 0 bases at V and 10 bases at J, leaving 9 bases unmatched. From germline, CDR1 is SGHRS and CDR2 YFSETQ. CDR3 coding DNA: TGCGCCAGCAGCTTGGCGGGGACAGGAATCCAACCCCAGCATTTT. Its protein is CASSLAGTGIQPQHF.

The chain uses TRBV6-5 and TRBJ2-3, with 9 bases fitting TRBD1. V shed 6 bases, J shed 4 bases, and the junction held 5 bases outside the gene matches. The CDR3 covers 14 residues. CDR1 and CDR2 (germline): MNHEY, SVGAGI. CDR3 in amino acids: CASRQGAIADTQYF. CDR3 DNA: TGTGCCAGCAGACAGGGGGCAATCGCAGATACGCAGTATTTT.

The rearrangement links TRBV7-6 to TRBJ2-1; D ambiguous. CDR1 and CDR2 (germline): SGHVS, FNYEAQ. With 1 base removed from V and 10 bases from J, the gap between germline ends came to 17 bases. This CDR3 has 15 amino acids. The CDR3: CASSLGVGGLEEQFF. CDR3 coding DNA: TGTGCCAGCAGCTTAGGGGTTGGCGGTCTCGAAGAGCAGTTCTTC.

The chain joins TRBV2 to TRBJ2-7, with D tentatively TRBD2 (5 bases). Germline CDR1 and CDR2: SNHLY and FYNNEI. This CDR3 is built from 12 residues. V was pared by 5 bases and J by 1 base, with 6 bases between. The CDR3 bases are TGTGCCAGCAGTCGGGGTTCCTACGAGCAGTACTTC. This encodes CASSRGSYEQYF. The variable domain in full, completed from reference TRBV2 and TRBJ2-7, reads EPEVTQTPSHQVTQMGQEVILRCVPISNHLYFYWYRQILGQKVEFLVSFYNNEISEKSEIFDDQFSVERPDGSNFTLKIRSTKLEDSAMYFCASSRGSYEQYFGPGTRLTVT.

The chain couples TRBV3-1 (or the pseudogene TRBV3-2) to TRBJ1-1, with 7 bases lining up with TRBD1. CDR1 LGHDT and CDR2 YNNKEL come from the germline V gene (reference sequence). With 5 bases clipped from V and 2 bases from J, the junction kept 2 bases outside the gene matches. The CDR3 loop spans 13 amino acids. In DNA form, the CDR3 reads TGTGCCAGCAGCGGGGACAGTAACACTGAAGCTTTCTTT. Protein: CASSGDSNTEAFF.

The chain recombines TRBV19 with TRBJ2-4; TRBD1 matches at 9 bases. The CDR3 totals 14 residues. V was pared by 5 bases and J by 8 bases, with 7 bases of the junction left unmatched. Germline lookup yields CDR1 LNHDA and CDR2 SQIVND (reference sequence). CDR3 protein: CASSSRTGEDIQYF. The CDR3 nucleotides read TGTGCCAGTAGTTCTCGGACAGGGGAAGACATTCAGTACTTC.

This clone was picked up one time. The gene calls are TRBV5-1 and TRBJ1-4; D is perhaps TRBD1 (6 bases). V shed 3 bases and J shed 2 bases, with 11 bases lying between them. The CDR3 length is 15 residues. The germline V gene encodes CDR1 SGHRS and CDR2 YFSETQ. The CDR3 nucleotides read TGCGCCAGCAGCTCACAGGGAGGGACTAATGAAAAACTGTTTTTT. Residues: CASSSQGGTNEKLFF.